The 28 T cell receptor beta chains given below trace back to one sample, sequenced in a study of response to subunit inactivated influenza vaccine. Each CDR3 protein gets one entry after TCRdb re-called the RT-PCR reads with MiXCR. Altogether about 300,000 distinct CDR3 sequences are present, 20% to 25% being singletons, with the ten largest covering 10%. Material: PBMCs from blood, obtained 21 months after vaccination. These TCRs come from a man in his fifties or sixties who received an inactivated influenza vaccine.

This clonotype showed up just a few times. CDR3 DNA sequence: TGTGCCAGCAGCTTAGAGGGAGACATTCAGTACTTC. Translated, it gives CASSLEGDIQYF. The genes are TRBV7-9 and TRBJ2-4; a weak D match, TRBD2 (5 bases). V dropped 1 base and J dropped 8 bases, with 6 bases sitting between them. CDR1 and CDR2 from the germline V gene are SEHNR and FQNEAQ (reference sequence). The CDR3 has 12 amino acids.

The chain recombines TRBV5-6 with TRBJ1-1; D unresolved. CDR1 and CDR2 from the germline V gene are SGHDT and YYEEEE. The V gene lost 5 bases and the J gene lost 0 bases, with 14 bases spanning the gap. The CDR3 has 15 amino acids. The CDR3, as DNA: TGTGCCAGCAGACCCGGTGGGATTATGAACACTGAAGCTTTCTTT. Amino acids: CASRPGGIMNTEAFF.

The J gene is TRBJ2-7, the V gene TRBV4-2, with TRBD2 matching 9 bases. Germline V gene sequence: CDR1 LGHNA, CDR2 YNFKEQ. The CDR3 sequence is 15 residues long. The V gene end was trimmed by 4 bases and the J gene end by 2 bases; junction bases not matched to a gene: 6. Written as DNA, the CDR3 is TGTGCCAGCAGCCCCGTAGCGGGGGCTACCTACGAGCAGTACTTC. Amino acids: CASSPVAGATYEQYF.

A few counts support this clonotype. The V and J genes are TRBV28 and TRBJ2-2; D unresolved. The CDR3 totals 14 residues. The germline gives CDR1 MDHEN, CDR2 SYDVKM. The V end was cut by 6 bases, the J end by 5 bases, with 13 bases between. This chain's CDR3 is CASSPVQNTGELFF. CDR3 coding DNA: TGTGCCAGCAGCCCTGTCCAGAATACCGGGGAGCTGTTTTTT.

This clonotype has just a few counts. The chain couples TRBV7-8 to TRBJ2-5, with 7 bases lining up with TRBD1. The CDR3 runs to 17 residues. J gave up 1 base and V 5 bases, and 13 bases lay outside the gene matches. Germline lookup yields CDR1 SGHVS and CDR2 FQNEAQ. The CDR3, as DNA: TGTGCCAGCAGCCCCGATCTAGGAACAGGGGTCCAAGAGACCCAGTACTTC. The encoded protein is CASSPDLGTGVQETQYF.

This clonotype was seen at least ten times. The V gene is TRBV13, the J gene TRBJ2-6, with 9 bases that match TRBD2. The germline V gene encodes CDR1 PRHDT and CDR2 FYEKMQ (reference sequence). V lost 8 bases to trimming and J lost 2 bases; unmatched junction nucleotides: 13. CDR3 length: 18 amino acids. The CDR3 coding sequence is TGTGCCAGCCGGGGGATGGATAGCGGGAGAACTGGGGCCAACGTCCTGACTTTC. It specifies CASRGMDSGRTGANVLTF. Filled out from reference TRBV13 and TRBJ2-6, the complete variable domain reads AAGVIQSPRHLIKEKRETATLKCYPIPRHDTVYWYQQGPGQDPQFLISFYEKMQSDKGSIPDRFSAQQFSDYHSELNMSSLELGDSALYFCASRGMDSGRTGANVLTFGAGSRLTVL.

This clonotype was found a few times. The genes are TRBV5-1 and TRBJ2-1; D is ambiguous. Germline CDR1 is SGHRS and CDR2 is YFSETQ. The V end lost 2 bases, the J end lost 0 bases, and 12 bases lay between the germline ends. CDR3 length: 16 amino acids. CDR3 in DNA: TGCGCCAGCAGCTTTTTTGTCGCCAGCTCCTACAATGAGCAGTTCTTC. It specifies CASSFFVASSYNEQFF.

The J gene is TRBJ2-1, the V gene TRBV7-2, with TRBD1 matching over 12 bases. The CDR3 is 14 residues long. V lost 5 bases, J lost 10 bases, and 6 bases stayed unmatched. The germline V gene encodes CDR1 SGHTA and CDR2 FQGNSA. CDR3 DNA sequence: TGTGCCAGCAGCACATGGGACAGGGGGCTGGAGCAGTTCTTC. It encodes CASSTWDRGLEQFF.

The chain employs TRBV7-9 and TRBJ2-1; TRBD2 agrees at 10 bases. CDR1 and CDR2 (germline): SEHNR, FQNEAQ (reference sequence). The CDR3 has 17 amino acids. V shed 7 bases, J shed 7 bases, and the junction held 16 bases outside the gene matches. This CDR3 reads CASTYLSGRASRNEQFF. The CDR3 DNA reads TGTGCCAGCACCTACCTCAGCGGGAGGGCCTCTCGGAATGAGCAGTTCTTC.

This chain links TRBV12-3 or TRBV12-4 with TRBJ2-5, with 8 positions matching TRBD2. V shed 4 bases, J shed 2 bases, and the junction held 6 bases outside the gene matches. CDR3 size: 15 residues. The CDR3 region has the DNA TGTGCCAGCAGTTCCGACGGACTAGCTCAAGAGACCCAGTACTTC. Translating it yields CASSSDGLAQETQYF.

The chain uses TRBV11-2 and TRBJ1-5; D uncertain. From germline, CDR1 is SGHAT and CDR2 FQNNGV. V lost 1 base and J 11 bases, leaving 12 bases between the germline ends. The CDR3 totals 13 residues. CDR3: CASSLGPQLAQHF. The CDR3 coding sequence is TGTGCCAGCAGCTTAGGCCCCCAGCTGGCCCAGCATTTT.

CDR3 region: CATSRDQGVASGYTF. CDR3 coding DNA: TGTGCCACCAGCAGAGATCAAGGTGTTGCCTCCGGCTACACCTTC. The chain links TRBV15 to TRBJ1-2; D remains unclear. Germline V gives CDR1 LNHNV, CDR2 YYDKDF (reference sequence). There are 15 residues in the CDR3. V lost 0 bases and J 8 bases, leaving 16 bases between the germline ends.

Regarding this clonotype: This clone may be a read error of a much larger clone one base away. The conserved phenylalanine or tryptophan is not found at the CDR3 terminus, so this likely reflects a read error. The chain employs TRBV20-1 and TRBJ1-2; 7 nucleotides agree with TRBD1. In germline, CDR1 is DFQATT, CDR2 SNEGSKA (reference sequence). CDR3 size: 15 residues. V was pared by 2 bases and J by 2 bases, with 8 bases of the junction left unmatched. The CDR3, as DNA: TGCAGTGCTAGATTGCCGGGACAGAAGAACTATGGCTACACCTCC. This gives the protein CSARLPGQKNYGYTS.

This clonotype has a single count. J is TRBJ2-3 and V is TRBV12-3 or TRBV12-4, with TRBD2 as a possible D gene (5 bases). This CDR3 spans 12 amino acids. Trimming left V 6 bases short and J 4 bases short, with 8 bases between. CDR3 sequence reads: CASSGVPDTQYF. The CDR3 DNA sequence: TGTGCCAGCAGCGGGGTCCCAGATACGCAGTATTTT.

V and J are TRBV5-1 and TRBJ2-7; possibly TRBD2 for D (5 bases). In germline, CDR1 is SGHRS, CDR2 YFSETQ. Trimming pared 4 bases from V and 7 bases from J, leaving 24 bases between. The length of the CDR3 is 16 residues. CDR3 bases: TGCGCCAGCAGCCTAATGGACCCTCCGGGGATTATGGAGCAGTACTTC. Its translation is CASSLMDPPGIMEQYF.

This clonotype was observed a handful of times. The chain has TRBV3-1 and TRBJ1-6, with D maybe TRBD1 (5 bases). Germline V gene data show CDR1 as LGHDT and CDR2 as YNNKEL (reference sequence). Trimming removed 1 base at V and 13 bases at J, with 14 bases between. This CDR3 contains 14 residues. CDR3 sequence (DNA): TGTGCCAGCAGCCAAGGACAGTCTCAGGATCCCCTCCACTTT. Translation: CASSQGQSQDPLHF.

The rearrangement links TRBV10-3 to TRBJ2-7; tentative D call: TRBD1 (6 bases). The CDR3 sequence is 16 residues long. CDR1 ENHRY and CDR2 SYGVKD come from the germline V gene. V dropped 5 bases and J dropped 2 bases, with 19 bases sitting between them. The CDR3 DNA follows: TGTGCCATCAGTCCCACCCGGGACACCTACCCCTACGAGCAGTACTTC. Amino acids: CAISPTRDTYPYEQYF.

This clonotype was recorded a few times. The chain links TRBV30 to TRBJ1-2; 9 bases agree with TRBD1. Looked up from germline, CDR1 is GTSNPN and CDR2 is SVGIG (reference sequence). This CDR3 spans 21 amino acids. V dropped 0 bases and J dropped 0; count of bases not matched to a gene: 20. The CDR3 DNA follows: TGTGCCTGGAGTGTACTGTCAGGAAAAGGGAGTAACAGGGGGCCTAACTATGGCTACACCTTC. Protein product: CAWSVLSGKGSNRGPNYGYTF.

The CDR3 DNA follows: TGTGCCAGCAGTTTGATGGCAGTAGAGACCCAGTACTTC. Protein product: CASSLMAVETQYF. The V call is TRBV12-3 or TRBV12-4, the J call TRBJ2-5; no firm D call. V lost 3 bases and J 4 bases, leaving 9 bases between the germline ends. The CDR3 is 13 residues long.

The chain carries TRBV10-2 and TRBJ2-4, with a tentative D call TRBD2 (7 bases). The CDR3 spans 16 residues. Germline CDR1 is WSHSY and CDR2 is SAAADI. V shed 5 bases and J shed 0 bases, with 14 bases lying between them. CDR3 in DNA: TGCGCCAGCAGTAACGGGGGGCAGGTAGCCAAAAACATTCAGTACTTC. Translation gives CASSNGGQVAKNIQYF.

This CDR3 reads CASSETALNQPQHF. CDR3 coding DNA: TGTGCCAGCAGTGAGACAGCCCTAAATCAGCCCCAGCATTTT. This chain uses TRBV6-1 with TRBJ1-5; D possibly corresponds to TRBD1 (5 bases). This CDR3 is 14 amino acids long. CDR1 and CDR2 (germline): MNHNS, SASEGT. Trimming removed 3 bases at V and 4 bases at J, with 10 bases between.

In this sample, this clonotype turned up a few times. The chain combines TRBV7-2 with TRBJ1-1; TRBD1 might be the D (6 bases). V was cut by 3 bases and J by 4 bases, with 12 bases left in between. The CDR3 contains 14 residues. CDR1 is SGHTA and CDR2 is FQGNSA in the germline V gene. The CDR3: CASSFGGRFTEAFF. The CDR3 bases are TGTGCCAGCAGCTTTGGGGGGCGATTCACTGAAGCTTTCTTT.

This sequence joins TRBV2 and TRBJ1-6; 9 bases fit TRBD1. Per the germline V gene, CDR1 is SNHLY and CDR2 is FYNNEI. The V segment lost 0 bases and the J segment 8 bases; nucleotides outside the gene matches: 2. CDR3 length equals 15 residues. In DNA, the CDR3 is TGTGCCAGCAGTGAAGCCGGGACAGGGTATTCACCCCTCCACTTT. Amino acid sequence: CASSEAGTGYSPLHF.

This clonotype was seen ten or more times. The chain links TRBV13 to TRBJ1-3; maybe TRBD1 (5 bases). Trimming stripped 3 bases from V and 0 bases from J, with 9 bases between. Germline CDR1 PRHDT, CDR2 FYEKMQ (reference sequence). The CDR3 covers 15 residues. This CDR3 is CASSFGGSSGNTIYF. The CDR3 region has the DNA TGTGCCAGCAGCTTCGGGGGAAGCTCTGGAAACACCATATATTTT.

The chain joins TRBV2 to TRBJ1-5, with unresolved D. V gave up 1 base and J gave up 0 bases, with 7 bases separating them. CDR1 is SNHLY, CDR2 FYNNEI, per germline. The CDR3 is made up of 15 amino acids. DNA for the CDR3: TGTGCCAGCAGTGAAGGTGGGAGTAGCAATCAGCCCCAGCATTTT. This gives the protein CASSEGGSSNQPQHF.

There are many counts of this clonotype. The CDR3 nucleotides read TGCAGCGTACACAGGGGCCCCGCGGGTGAGCAGTTCTTC. Its translation is CSVHRGPAGEQFF. The chain is built from TRBV29-1 and TRBJ2-1, with 7 nucleotides matching TRBD1. CDR3 length: 13 residues. Germline-derived CDR1 and CDR2 are SQVTM and ANQGSEA. V was pared by 6 bases and J by 9 bases, with 11 bases of the junction left unmatched.

The chain combines TRBV12-5 with TRBJ1-1; the D gene is possibly TRBD1 (6 bases). The CDR3 sequence is 21 residues long. V was cut by 0 bases and J by 1 base, with 27 bases left in between. Germline CDR1 LGHNT, CDR2 FRNRAP. CDR3 DNA: TGTGCTAGTGGTTTGGTACGCTTGGGAGGCCGGAGACAGGCTCGGAACACTGAAGCTTTCTTT. It codes for CASGLVRLGGRRQARNTEAFF.

This chain links TRBV13 with TRBJ2-3; no reliable D call. Germline CDR1 reads PRHDT; CDR2 reads FYEKMQ (reference sequence). The CDR3 length is 13 residues. V shed 0 bases and J shed 5 bases, with 6 bases lying between them. CDR3 nucleotides: TGTGCCAGCAGCTTAGGGGCCAGAGATACGCAGTATTTT. It codes for CASSLGARDTQYF.